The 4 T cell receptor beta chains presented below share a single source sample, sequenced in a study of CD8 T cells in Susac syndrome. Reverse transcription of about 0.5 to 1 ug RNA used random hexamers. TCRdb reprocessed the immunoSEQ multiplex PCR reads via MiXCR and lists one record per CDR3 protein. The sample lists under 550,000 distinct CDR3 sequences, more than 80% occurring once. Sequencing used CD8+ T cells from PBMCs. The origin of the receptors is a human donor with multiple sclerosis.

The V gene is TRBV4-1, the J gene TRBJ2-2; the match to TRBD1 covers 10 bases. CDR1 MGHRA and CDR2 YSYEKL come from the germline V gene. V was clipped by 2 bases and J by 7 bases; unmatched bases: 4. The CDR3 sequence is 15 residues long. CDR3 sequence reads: CASSQLTGGDGELFF. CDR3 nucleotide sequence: TGCGCCAGCAGCCAACTGACAGGGGGCGACGGGGAGCTGTTTTTT.

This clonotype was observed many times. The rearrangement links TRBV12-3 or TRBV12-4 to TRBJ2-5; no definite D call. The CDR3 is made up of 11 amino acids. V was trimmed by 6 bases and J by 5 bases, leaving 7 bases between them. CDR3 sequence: CASSFGETQYF. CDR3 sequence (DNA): TGTGCCAGCAGCTTCGGGGAGACCCAGTACTTC.

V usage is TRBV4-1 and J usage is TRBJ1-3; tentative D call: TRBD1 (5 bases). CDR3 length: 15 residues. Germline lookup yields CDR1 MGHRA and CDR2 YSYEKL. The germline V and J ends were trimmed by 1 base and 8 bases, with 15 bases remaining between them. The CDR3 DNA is TGCGCCAGCAGCCAAGTTAGACAGCTCGGGGACACCATATATTTT. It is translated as CASSQVRQLGDTIYF.

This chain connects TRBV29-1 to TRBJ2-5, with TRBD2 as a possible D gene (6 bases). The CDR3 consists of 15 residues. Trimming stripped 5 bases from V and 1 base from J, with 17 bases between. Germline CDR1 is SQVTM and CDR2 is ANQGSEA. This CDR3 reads CSVRGGAAIQETQYF. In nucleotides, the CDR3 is TGCAGCGTTCGAGGAGGGGCGGCCATCCAAGAGACCCAGTACTTC.